The present entry profiles one T cell receptor (beta chain) with its context. Its cognate antigen is unknown. Only in-frame clones appear in the TCRdb table, and some are missing; sequencing was by immunoSEQ multiplex PCR. The sample shows roughly 100,000 clones, around nine tenths of them seen only once. Losses at the gene ends were 6 bases for V and 7 bases for J; bases not matched to a gene: 13. In germline, CDR1 is SNHLY, CDR2 FYNNEI. The CDR3 has 15 amino acids. The record originates from a study of T cell responses to AZD1222 COVID-19 vaccine. Broader study findings: It should be noted that donors were predominantly white British and more often female, and clonal diversity was possibly underestimated. The breadth and depth of Spike-specific TCRs increased once two AZD1222 doses had been given. Sampling that yielded the repertoires occurred only after the peak T cell response.

The sequence was collected from an adult in good health. The V gene is TRBV2, the J gene TRBJ1-2, with 8 positions matching TRBD1. The sample in question was peripheral blood, obtained on day 0 of AZD1222 vaccination. The CDR3 nucleotides are TGTGCCAGCAGAAAAGGGGACAGGCTCCCGGCTGGCTACACCTTC. Translation gives CASRKGDRLPAGYTF.